This T cell receptor (beta chain) was identified in a study of blood T cell repertoires in COVID-19. About the research overall: Whether acute or convalescent, the COVID-19 samples came from the United States, Italy and Spain.

The V gene's germline CDR1 is SGHAT and CDR2 FQNNGV. The CDR3 has 14 amino acids. V was pared by 3 bases and J by 4 bases, with 10 bases between. Cohorts were based on clinical histories the participants reported. Two negative PCRs, clearance, or symptom resolution had been documented for recovered Cohort 3 donors. Generated by immunoSEQ multiplex PCR, the TCRdb table keeps only in-frame clones and is missing some. The sample carries 220,000 or so clones, 84% recorded once. This chain joins TRBV11-2 and TRBJ2-1; tentatively, D is TRBD2 (5 bases). The receptor was isolated from a woman aged 40 to 50 who had recovered from COVID-19. Material for sequencing was PBMCs or T cells enriched from blood (not recorded which). The CDR3 loop reads CASSLAGNYNEQFF. CDR3 DNA: TGTGCCAGCAGCTTGGCGGGCAATTACAATGAGCAGTTCTTC.